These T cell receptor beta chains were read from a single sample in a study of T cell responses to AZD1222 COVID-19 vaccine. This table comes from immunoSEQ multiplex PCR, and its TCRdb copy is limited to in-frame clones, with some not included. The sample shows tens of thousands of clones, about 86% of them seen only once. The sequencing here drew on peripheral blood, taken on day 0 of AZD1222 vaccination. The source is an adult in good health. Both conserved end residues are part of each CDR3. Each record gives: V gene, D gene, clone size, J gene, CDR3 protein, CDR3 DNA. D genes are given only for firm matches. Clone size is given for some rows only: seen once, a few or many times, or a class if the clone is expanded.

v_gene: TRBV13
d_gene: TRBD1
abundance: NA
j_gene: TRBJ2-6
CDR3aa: CASSSPDRGIDGANVLTF
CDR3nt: TGTGCCAGCAGCTCTCCGGACAGGGGGATAGATGGGGCCAACGTCCTGACTTTC

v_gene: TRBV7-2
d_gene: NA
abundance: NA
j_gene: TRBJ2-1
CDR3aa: CASTLDSNEQFF
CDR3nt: TGTGCCAGCACGCTCGACAGCAATGAGCAGTTCTTC

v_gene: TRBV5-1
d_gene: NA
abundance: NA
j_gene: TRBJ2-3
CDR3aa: CASSLLATSTDTQYF
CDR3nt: TGCGCCAGCAGCTTACTAGCTACTAGCACAGATACGCAGTATTTT

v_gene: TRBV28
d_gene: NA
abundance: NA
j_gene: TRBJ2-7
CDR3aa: CASKRGLYEQYF
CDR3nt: TGTGCCAGCAAACGGGGCCTCTACGAGCAGTACTTC

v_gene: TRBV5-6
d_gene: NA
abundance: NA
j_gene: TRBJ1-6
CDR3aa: CASSLLDRNSPLHF
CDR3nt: TGTGCCAGCAGCCTGTTGGACCGTAATTCACCCCTCCACTTT

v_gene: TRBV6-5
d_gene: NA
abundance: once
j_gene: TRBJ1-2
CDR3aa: CASSYQGSGWGYGYTF
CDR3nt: TGTGCCAGCAGTTATCAGGGGTCGGGCTGGGGCTATGGCTACACCTTC

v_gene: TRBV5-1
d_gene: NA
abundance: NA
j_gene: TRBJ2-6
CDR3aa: CASSSQPRALNSGANVLTF
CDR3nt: TGCGCCAGCAGCTCTCAGCCCCGGGCATTAAACTCTGGGGCCAACGTCCTGACTTTC

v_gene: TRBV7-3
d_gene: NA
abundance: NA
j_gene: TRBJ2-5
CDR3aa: CASSPRGEKETQYF
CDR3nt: TGTGCCAGCAGCCCTAGAGGGGAGAAAGAGACCCAGTACTTC

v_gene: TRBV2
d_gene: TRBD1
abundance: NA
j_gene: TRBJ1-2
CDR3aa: CASSETGGGYGYTF
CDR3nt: TGTGCCAGCAGTGAGACAGGGGGCGGCTATGGCTACACCTTC

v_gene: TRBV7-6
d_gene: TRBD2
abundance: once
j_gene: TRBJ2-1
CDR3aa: CASSSEGLAGSNEQFF
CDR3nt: TGTGCCAGCAGCTCCGAGGGACTAGCGGGGAGCAATGAGCAGTTCTTC

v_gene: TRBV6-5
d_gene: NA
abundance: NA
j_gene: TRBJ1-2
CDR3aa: CASSRTQPIYGYTF
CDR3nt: TGTGCCAGCAGCCGGACCCAACCCATCTATGGCTACACCTTC

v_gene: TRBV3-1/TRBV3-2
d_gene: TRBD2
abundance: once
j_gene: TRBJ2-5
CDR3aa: CASSLGLAGGQETQYF
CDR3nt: TGTGCCAGCAGCCTCGGACTAGCGGGGGGCCAAGAGACCCAGTACTTC

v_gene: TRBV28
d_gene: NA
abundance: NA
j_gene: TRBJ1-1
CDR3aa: CASSSEGVTEAFF
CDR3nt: TGTGCCAGCAGTTCGGAAGGGGTCACTGAAGCTTTCTTT

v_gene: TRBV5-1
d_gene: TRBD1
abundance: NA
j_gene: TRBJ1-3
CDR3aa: CASSLADRRGNTIYF
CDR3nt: TGCGCCAGCAGCTTGGCGGACAGGCGTGGAAACACCATATATTTT

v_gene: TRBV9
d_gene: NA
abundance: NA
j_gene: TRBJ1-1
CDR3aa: CASSPQVAVDTEAFF
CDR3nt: TGTGCCAGCAGCCCCCAGGTGGCAGTAGACACTGAAGCTTTCTTT

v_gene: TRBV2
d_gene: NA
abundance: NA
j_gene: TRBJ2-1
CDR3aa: CASSEGGGVNEQFF
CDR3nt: TGTGCCAGCAGTGAGGGAGGAGGGGTCAATGAGCAGTTCTTC

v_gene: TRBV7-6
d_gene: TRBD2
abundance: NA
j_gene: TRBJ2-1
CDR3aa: CASSLFTSADNEQFF
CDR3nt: TGTGCCAGCAGCTTATTTACTAGCGCCGACAATGAGCAGTTCTTC

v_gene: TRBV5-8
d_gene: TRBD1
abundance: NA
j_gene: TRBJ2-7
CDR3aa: CASTRTGQGAYEQYF
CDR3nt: TGTGCCAGCACTAGAACCGGACAGGGGGCCTACGAGCAGTACTTC

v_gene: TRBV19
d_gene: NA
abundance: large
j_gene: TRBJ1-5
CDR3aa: CASRGGNQPQHF
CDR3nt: TGTGCCAGTAGAGGGGGAAATCAGCCCCAGCATTTT

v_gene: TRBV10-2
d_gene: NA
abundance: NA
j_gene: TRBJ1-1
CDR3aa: CASSSGEGKNTEAFF
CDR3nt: TGCGCCAGCAGTTCGGGGGAGGGCAAGAACACTGAAGCTTTCTTT

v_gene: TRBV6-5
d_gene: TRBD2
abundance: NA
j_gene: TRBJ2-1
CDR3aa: CASRESGAPYNEQFF
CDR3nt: TGTGCCAGCAGGGAGAGCGGGGCCCCCTACAATGAGCAGTTCTTC

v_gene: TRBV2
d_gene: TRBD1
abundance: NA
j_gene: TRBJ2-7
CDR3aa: CASSETIGTGSSYEQYF
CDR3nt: TGTGCCAGCAGTGAGACTATCGGGACAGGGAGCTCCTACGAGCAGTACTTC

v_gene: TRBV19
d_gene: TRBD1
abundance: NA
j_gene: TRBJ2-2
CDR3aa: CASSISGRGPYTGELFF
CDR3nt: TGTGCCAGTAGTATTTCCGGCAGGGGGCCCTACACCGGGGAGCTGTTTTTT

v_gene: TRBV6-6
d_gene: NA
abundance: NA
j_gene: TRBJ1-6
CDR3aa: CASSQPSYNSPLHF
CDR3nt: TGTGCCAGCAGCCAGCCGAGTTATAATTCACCCCTCCACTTT

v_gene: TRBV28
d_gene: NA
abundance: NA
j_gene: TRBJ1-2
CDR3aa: CASSLSLFGYTF
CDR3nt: TGTGCCAGCAGCCTATCCTTGTTTGGCTACACCTTC

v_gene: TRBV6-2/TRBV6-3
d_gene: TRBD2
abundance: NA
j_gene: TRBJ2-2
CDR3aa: CASSDSGVYTGELFF
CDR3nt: TGTGCCAGCAGTGATAGCGGGGTTTACACCGGGGAGCTGTTTTTT

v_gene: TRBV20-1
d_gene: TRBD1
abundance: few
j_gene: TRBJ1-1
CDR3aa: CSAGTVEAFF
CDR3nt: TGCAGTGCGGGGACAGTTGAAGCTTTCTTT

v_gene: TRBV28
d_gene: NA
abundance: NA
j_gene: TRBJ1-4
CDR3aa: CASNRMDSSNEKLFF
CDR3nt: TGTGCCAGCAATAGGATGGACAGCTCTAATGAAAAACTGTTTTTT

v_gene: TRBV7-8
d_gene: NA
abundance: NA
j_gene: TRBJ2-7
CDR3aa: CASSLGVITYEQYF
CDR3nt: TGTGCCAGCAGCTTAGGCGTGATAACTTACGAGCAGTACTTC

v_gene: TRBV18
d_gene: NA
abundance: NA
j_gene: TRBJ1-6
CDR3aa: CASSPSSERPLHF
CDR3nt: TGTGCCAGCTCACCAAGCTCAGAGCGACCCCTCCACTTT

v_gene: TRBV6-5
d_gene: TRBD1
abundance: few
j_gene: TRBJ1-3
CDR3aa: CASSQTGAGNTIYF
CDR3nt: TGTGCCAGCAGCCAGACAGGGGCTGGAAACACCATATATTTT

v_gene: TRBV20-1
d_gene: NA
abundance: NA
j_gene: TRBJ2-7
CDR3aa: CSASPRSLYEQYF
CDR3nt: TGCAGTGCTAGTCCCCGCAGCCTTTACGAGCAGTACTTC

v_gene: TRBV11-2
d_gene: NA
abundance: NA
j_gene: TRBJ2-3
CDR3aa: CASSPLVDTQYF
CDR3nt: TGTGCCAGCAGCCCCCTAGTAGATACGCAGTATTTT

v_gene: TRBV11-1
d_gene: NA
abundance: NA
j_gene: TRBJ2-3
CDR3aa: CASSPRSTGAADTQYF
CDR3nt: TGTGCCAGCAGCCCCCGGTCGACGGGGGCCGCAGATACGCAGTATTTT

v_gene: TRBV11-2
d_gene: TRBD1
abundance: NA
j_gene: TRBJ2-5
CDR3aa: CASSYSTTGVRETQYF
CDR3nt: TGTGCCAGCAGCTACTCGACGACAGGGGTCCGGGAGACCCAGTACTTC

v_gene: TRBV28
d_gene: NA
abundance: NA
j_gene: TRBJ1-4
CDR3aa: CASSLNGGEKLFF
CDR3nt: TGTGCCAGCAGTTTAAATGGGGGGGAAAAACTGTTTTTT

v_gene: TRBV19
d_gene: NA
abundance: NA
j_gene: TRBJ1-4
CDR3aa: CASRYGGDREKLFF
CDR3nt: TGTGCCAGTAGATATGGAGGAGACCGTGAAAAACTGTTTTTT

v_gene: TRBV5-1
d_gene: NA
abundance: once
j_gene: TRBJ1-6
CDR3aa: CASSLGVYNSPLHF
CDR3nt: TGCGCCAGCAGCTTAGGAGTTTATAATTCACCCCTCCACTTT

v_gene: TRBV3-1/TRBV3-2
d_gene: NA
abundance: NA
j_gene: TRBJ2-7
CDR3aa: CASSQRDEQYF
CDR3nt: TGTGCCAGCAGCCAAAGGGACGAGCAGTACTTC

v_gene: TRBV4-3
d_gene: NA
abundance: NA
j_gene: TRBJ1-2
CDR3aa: CASSQDMAYGYTF
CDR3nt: TGCGCCAGCAGCCAGGACATGGCCTATGGCTACACCTTC

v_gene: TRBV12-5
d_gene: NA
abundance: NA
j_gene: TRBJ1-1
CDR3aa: CASALGGNTEAFF
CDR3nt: TGTGCTAGTGCCTTGGGGGGGAACACTGAAGCTTTCTTT

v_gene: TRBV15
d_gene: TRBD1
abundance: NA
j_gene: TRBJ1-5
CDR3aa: CATSTRDRVQPQHF
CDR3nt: TGTGCCACCAGCACCCGGGACAGGGTACAACCCCAGCATTTT

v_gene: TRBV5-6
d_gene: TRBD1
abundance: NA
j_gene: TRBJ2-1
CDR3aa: CASSYQGAYNEQFF
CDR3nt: TGTGCCAGCAGCTACCAGGGGGCATACAATGAGCAGTTCTTC

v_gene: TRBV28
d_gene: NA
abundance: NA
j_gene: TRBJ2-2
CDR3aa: CASTGTLNTGELFF
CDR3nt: TGTGCCAGCACCGGGACATTGAACACCGGGGAGCTGTTTTTT

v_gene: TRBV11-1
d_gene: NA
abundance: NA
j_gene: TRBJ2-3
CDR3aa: CASRWSGADTQYF
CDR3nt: TGTGCCAGCAGGTGGTCGGGGGCAGATACGCAGTATTTT